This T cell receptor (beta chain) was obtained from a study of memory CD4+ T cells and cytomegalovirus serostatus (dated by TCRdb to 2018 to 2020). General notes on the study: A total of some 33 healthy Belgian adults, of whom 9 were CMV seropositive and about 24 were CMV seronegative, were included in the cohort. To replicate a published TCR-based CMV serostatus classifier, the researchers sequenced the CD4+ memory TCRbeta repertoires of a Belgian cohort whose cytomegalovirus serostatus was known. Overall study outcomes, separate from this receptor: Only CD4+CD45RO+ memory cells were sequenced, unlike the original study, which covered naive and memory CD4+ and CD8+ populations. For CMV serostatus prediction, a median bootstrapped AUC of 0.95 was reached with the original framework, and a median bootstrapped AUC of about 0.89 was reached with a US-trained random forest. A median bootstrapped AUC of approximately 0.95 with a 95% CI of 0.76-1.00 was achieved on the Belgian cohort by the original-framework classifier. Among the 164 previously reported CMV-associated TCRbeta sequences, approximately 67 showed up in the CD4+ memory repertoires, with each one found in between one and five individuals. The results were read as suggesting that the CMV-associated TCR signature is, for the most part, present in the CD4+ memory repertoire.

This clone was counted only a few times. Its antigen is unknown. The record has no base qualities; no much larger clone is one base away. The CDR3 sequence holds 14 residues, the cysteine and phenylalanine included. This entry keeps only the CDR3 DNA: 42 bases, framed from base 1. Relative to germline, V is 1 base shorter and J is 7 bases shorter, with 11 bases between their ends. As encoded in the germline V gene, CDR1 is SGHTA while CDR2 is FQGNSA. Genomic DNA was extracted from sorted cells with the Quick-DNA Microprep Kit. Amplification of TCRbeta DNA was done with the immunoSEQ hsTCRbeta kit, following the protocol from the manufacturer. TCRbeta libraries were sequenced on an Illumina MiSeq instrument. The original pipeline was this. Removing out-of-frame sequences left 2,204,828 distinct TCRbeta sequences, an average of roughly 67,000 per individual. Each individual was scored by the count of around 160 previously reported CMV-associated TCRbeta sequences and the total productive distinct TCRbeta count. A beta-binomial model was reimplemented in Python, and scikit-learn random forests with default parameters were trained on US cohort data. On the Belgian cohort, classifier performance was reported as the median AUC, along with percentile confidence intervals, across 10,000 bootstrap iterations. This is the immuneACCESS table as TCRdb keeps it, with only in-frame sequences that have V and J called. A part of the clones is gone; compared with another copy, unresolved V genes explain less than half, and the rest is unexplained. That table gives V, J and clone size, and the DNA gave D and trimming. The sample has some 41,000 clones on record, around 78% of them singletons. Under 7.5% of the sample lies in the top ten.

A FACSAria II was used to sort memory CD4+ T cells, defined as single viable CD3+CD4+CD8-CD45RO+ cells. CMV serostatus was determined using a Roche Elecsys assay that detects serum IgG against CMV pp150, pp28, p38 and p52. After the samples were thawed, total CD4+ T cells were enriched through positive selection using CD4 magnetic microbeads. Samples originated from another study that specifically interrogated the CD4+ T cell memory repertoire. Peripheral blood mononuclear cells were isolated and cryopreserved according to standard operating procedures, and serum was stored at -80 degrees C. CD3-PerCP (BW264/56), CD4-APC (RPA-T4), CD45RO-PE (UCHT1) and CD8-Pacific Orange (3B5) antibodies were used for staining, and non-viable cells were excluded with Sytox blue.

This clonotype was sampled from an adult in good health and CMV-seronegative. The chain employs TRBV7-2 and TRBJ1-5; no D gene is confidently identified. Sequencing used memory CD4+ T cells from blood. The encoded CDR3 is CASSLEGLRQPQHF. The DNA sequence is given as TGTGCCAGCAGCTTAGAAGGGTTAAGGCAGCCCCAGCATTTT.